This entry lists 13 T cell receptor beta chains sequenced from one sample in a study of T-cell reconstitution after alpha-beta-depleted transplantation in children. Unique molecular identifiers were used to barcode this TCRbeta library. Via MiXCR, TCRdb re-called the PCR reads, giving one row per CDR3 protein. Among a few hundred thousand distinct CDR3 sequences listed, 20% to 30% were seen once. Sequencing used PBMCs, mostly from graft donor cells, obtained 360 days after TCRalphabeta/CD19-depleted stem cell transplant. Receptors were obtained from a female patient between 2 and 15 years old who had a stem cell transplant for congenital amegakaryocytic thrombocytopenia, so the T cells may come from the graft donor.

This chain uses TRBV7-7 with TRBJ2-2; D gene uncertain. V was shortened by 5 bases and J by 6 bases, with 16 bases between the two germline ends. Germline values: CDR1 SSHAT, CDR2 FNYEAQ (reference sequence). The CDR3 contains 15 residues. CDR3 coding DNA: TGTGCCAGCAGCCCTCGGGTCTCAACCCCCGGGGAGCTGTTTTTT. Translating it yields CASSPRVSTPGELFF.

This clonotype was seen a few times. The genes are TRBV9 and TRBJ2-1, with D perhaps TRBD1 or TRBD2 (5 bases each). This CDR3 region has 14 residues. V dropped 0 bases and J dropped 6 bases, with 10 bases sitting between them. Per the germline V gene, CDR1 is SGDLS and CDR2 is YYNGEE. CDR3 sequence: CASSVAGPLNEQFF. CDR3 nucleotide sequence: TGTGCCAGCAGCGTAGCGGGACCACTCAATGAGCAGTTCTTC.

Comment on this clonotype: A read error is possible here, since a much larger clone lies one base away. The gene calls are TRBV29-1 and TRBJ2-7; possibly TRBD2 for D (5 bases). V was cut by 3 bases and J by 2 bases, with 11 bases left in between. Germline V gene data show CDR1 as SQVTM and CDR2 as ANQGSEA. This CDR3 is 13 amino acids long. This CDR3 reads CSVEGRGTYEQYF. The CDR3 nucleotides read TGCAGCGTTGAGGGGAGAGGAACCTACGAGCAGTACTTC.

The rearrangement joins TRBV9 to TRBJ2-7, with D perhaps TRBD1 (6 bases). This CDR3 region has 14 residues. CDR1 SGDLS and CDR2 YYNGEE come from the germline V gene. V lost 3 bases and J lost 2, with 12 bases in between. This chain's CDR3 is CASSETGQTYEQYF. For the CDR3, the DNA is TGTGCCAGCAGCGAGACCGGACAGACCTACGAGCAGTACTTC. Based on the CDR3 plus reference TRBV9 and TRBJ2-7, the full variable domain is DSGVTQTPKHLITATGQRVTLRCSPRSGDLSVYWYQQSLDQGLQFLIQYYNGEERAKGNILERFSAQQFPDLHSELNLSSLELGDSALYFCASSETGQTYEQYFGPGTRLTVT.

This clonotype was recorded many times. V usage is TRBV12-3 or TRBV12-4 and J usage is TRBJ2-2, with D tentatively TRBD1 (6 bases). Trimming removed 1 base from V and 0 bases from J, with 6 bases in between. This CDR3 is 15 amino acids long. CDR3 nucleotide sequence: TGTGCCAGCAGTTTAGGGACAGCGAACACCGGGGAGCTGTTTTTT. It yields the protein CASSLGTANTGELFF.

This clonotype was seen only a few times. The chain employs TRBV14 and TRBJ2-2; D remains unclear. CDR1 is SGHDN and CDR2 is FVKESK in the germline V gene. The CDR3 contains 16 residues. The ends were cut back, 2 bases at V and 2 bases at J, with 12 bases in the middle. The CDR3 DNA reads TGTGCCAGCAGCCAATATATCGGCGGTAACACCGGGGAGCTGTTTTTT. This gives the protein CASSQYIGGNTGELFF.

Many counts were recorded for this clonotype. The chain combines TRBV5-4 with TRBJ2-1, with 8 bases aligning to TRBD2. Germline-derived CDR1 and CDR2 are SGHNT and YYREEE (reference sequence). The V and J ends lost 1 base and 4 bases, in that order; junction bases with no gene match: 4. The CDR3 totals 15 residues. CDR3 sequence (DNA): TGTGCCAGCAGCTTGAAGCGGGAGTTGTACAATGAGCAGTTCTTC. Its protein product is CASSLKRELYNEQFF.

CDR3 sequence reads: CASMAGELLNTEAFF. Written as DNA, the CDR3 is TGTGCCAGTATGGCGGGGGAATTGTTGAACACTGAAGCTTTCTTT. V usage is TRBV19 and J usage is TRBJ1-1; D might be TRBD1 (5 bases). The ends were cut back, 7 bases at V and 0 bases at J, with 15 bases in the middle. Per the germline V gene, CDR1 is LNHDA and CDR2 is SQIVND (reference sequence). CDR3 length: 15 amino acids.

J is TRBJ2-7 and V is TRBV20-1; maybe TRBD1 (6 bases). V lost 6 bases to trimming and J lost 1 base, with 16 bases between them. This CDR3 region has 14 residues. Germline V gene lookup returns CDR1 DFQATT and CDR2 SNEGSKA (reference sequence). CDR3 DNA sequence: TGCAGTGCACTTGGGGGCCATACATCCTACGAGCAGTACTTC. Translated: CSALGGHTSYEQYF.

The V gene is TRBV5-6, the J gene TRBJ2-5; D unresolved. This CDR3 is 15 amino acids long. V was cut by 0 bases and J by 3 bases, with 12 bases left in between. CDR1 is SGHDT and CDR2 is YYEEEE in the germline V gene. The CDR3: CASSLESFGEETQYF. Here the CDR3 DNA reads TGTGCCAGCAGCTTGGAGTCGTTCGGCGAAGAGACCCAGTACTTC.

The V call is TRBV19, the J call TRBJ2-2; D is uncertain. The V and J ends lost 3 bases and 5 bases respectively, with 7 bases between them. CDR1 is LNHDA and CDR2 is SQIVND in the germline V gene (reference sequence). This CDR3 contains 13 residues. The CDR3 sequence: CASSIKRTGELFF. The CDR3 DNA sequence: TGTGCCAGTAGTATTAAGAGGACCGGGGAGCTGTTTTTT.

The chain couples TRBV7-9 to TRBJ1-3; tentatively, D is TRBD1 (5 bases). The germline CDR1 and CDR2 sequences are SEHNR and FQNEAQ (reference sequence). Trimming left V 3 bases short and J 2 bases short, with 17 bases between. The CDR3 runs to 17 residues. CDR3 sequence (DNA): TGTGCCAGCAGCTTCACCGCCACATTCAGGGCTGGAAACACCATATATTTT. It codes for CASSFTATFRAGNTIYF.

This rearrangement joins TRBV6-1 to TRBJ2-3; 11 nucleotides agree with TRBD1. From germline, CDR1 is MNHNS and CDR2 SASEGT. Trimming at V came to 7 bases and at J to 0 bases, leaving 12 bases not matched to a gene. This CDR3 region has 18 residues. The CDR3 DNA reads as TGTGCCAGCAACTATGGGACAGGGGGAATTTCTAGCACAGATACGCAGTATTTT. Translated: CASNYGTGGISSTDTQYF.